Each of the 15 T cell receptor beta chains below was sequenced from the same sample in a study of regulatory T cells in long-lasting Graves disease. This sample's time point: newly diagnosed GD, antithyroid drugs for less than 3 months. Isolated PBMC RNA provided the starting material for the TCR library. According to the study, TCR beta libraries were built with iRepertoire HTBI primers and CDR3-region Arm-PCR. TCRdb re-called the multiplex PCR reads through MiXCR, storing one row per CDR3 protein. Here the sample spans about 430,000 distinct CDR3 sequences, 14% to 15% being singletons. This sample also belongs to another study, concerning T cells in Graves' hyperthyroidism and ophthalmopathy.

The specimen comprised peripheral blood mononuclear cells (PBMCs), sampled at new diagnosis, from a patient treated with antithyroid drugs. Every receptor here comes from a woman in her thirties or forties with Graves disease.

This clonotype has more than one count but fewer than ten. The chain recombines TRBV15 with TRBJ2-1; 8 positions match TRBD2. J gave up 6 bases and V 5 bases, and 9 bases lay outside the gene matches. The CDR3 totals 15 residues. Germline V gene lookup returns CDR1 LNHNV and CDR2 YYDKDF (reference sequence). The CDR3 region is CATSEGAGESNEQFF. CDR3 sequence (DNA): TGTGCCACCAGCGAGGGAGCGGGAGAGTCCAATGAGCAGTTCTTC.

The chain has TRBV6-2 or TRBV6-3 and TRBJ1-5, with TRBD1 as a possible D gene (6 bases). The ends were cut back, 6 bases at V and 2 bases at J, with 20 bases in the middle. Germline V gene data show CDR1 as MNHEY and CDR2 as SVGEGT. The length of the CDR3 is 17 residues. This chain's CDR3 is CASREGGKGGGNQPQHF. The DNA of the CDR3 is TGTGCCAGCAGGGAAGGCGGCAAGGGGGGCGGCAATCAGCCCCAGCATTTT.

The rearrangement links TRBV9 to TRBJ2-1, with TRBD2 matching 8 bases. V was pared by 3 bases and J by 2 bases, with 16 bases of the junction left unmatched. Germline loops: CDR1 SGDLS, CDR2 YYNGEE. The CDR3 runs to 19 residues. The CDR3: CASSEPRAHLAGPYNEQFF. CDR3 nucleotides: TGTGCCAGCAGCGAGCCCCGTGCCCATCTAGCGGGCCCCTACAATGAGCAGTTCTTC.

This clonotype has ten or more counts. The CDR3 loop reads CASSPPSTSIGEQFF. The CDR3 region has the DNA TGTGCCAGCTCACCACCGTCGACTAGCATTGGTGAGCAGTTCTTC. The V call is TRBV18, the J call TRBJ2-1; 7 nucleotides match TRBD2. The CDR3 has 15 residues. Germline V gene lookup returns CDR1 KGHSH and CDR2 LQKENI. V lost 0 bases to trimming and J lost 9 bases; unmatched junction nucleotides: 8.

The V gene is TRBV28, the J gene TRBJ1-4; D unresolved. This CDR3 region has 14 residues. The V end was cut by 7 bases, the J end by 6 bases, with 15 bases between. Germline lookup yields CDR1 MDHEN and CDR2 SYDVKM. The CDR3 is CASNLNSPDEKLFF. CDR3 nucleotide sequence: TGTGCCAGCAATTTGAACAGCCCTGATGAAAAACTGTTTTTT.

This clonotype was counted ten times or more. The CDR3 DNA is TGTGCCAGCAGTCGAACGGGACTAGCGGGAGTCCCCACGGGGAATGAGCAGTTCTTC. This codes for CASSRTGLAGVPTGNEQFF. The genes are TRBV12-3 or TRBV12-4 and TRBJ2-1; TRBD2 matches 14 bases. The CDR3 is 19 residues long. The J segment lost 7 bases and the V segment lost 5 bases, leaving 16 bases of the junction unmatched.

The chain carries TRBV24-1 and TRBJ2-1; D unresolved. The V end lost 2 bases, the J end lost 9 bases, and 4 bases lay between the germline ends. The CDR3 length is 11 residues. In germline, CDR1 is KGHDR, CDR2 SFDVKD. In DNA form, the CDR3 reads TGTGCCACCAGTGATTCCGGTGAGCAGTTCTTC. Translating it yields CATSDSGEQFF.

In its sample, this clonotype was seen many times. The chain employs TRBV7-9 and TRBJ2-3; TRBD1 aligns across 7 bases. CDR1 is SEHNR and CDR2 is FQNEAQ in the germline V gene (reference sequence). V was clipped by 2 bases and J by 4 bases; unmatched bases: 3. There are 14 residues in the CDR3. CDR3 DNA: TGTGCCAGCAGCTTAAGGGGGCAGGCAGATACGCAGTATTTT. Protein product: CASSLRGQADTQYF.

This clonotype has at least ten counts. The chain recombines TRBV27 with TRBJ2-5; 7 nucleotides agree with TRBD2. V lost 5 bases and J lost 0; bases outside the gene matches: 12. Germline V gene data show CDR1 as MNHEY and CDR2 as SMNVEV (reference sequence). The CDR3 length is 17 residues. CDR3 region: CASSHFGGGRHQETQYF. The CDR3 region has the DNA TGTGCCAGCAGTCACTTTGGGGGAGGGAGGCACCAAGAGACCCAGTACTTC.

Concerning this clonotype: At one end, the junction sequence differs from germline, possibly due to a read error. J is TRBJ2-1 and V is TRBV9; D possibly corresponds to TRBD1 (5 bases). This CDR3 region has 15 residues. CDR1 and CDR2 from the germline V gene are SGDLS and YYNGEE. The CDR3: CVSSVSAGQYNEQFF. The CDR3, as DNA: TGTGTCAGCAGCGTATCCGCAGGACAATACAATGAGCAGTTCTTC. The variable domain in full, with the rest retrieved from reference TRBV9 and TRBJ2-1, is DSGVTQTPKHLITATGQRVTLRCSPRSGDLSVYWYQQSLDQGLQFLIQYYNGEERAKGNILERFSAQQFPDLHSELNLSSLELGDSALYFCVSSVSAGQYNEQFFGPGTRLTVL.

As concerns this clonotype: A far larger clone is just one base off, so this is likely a read error. This chain joins TRBV6-1 and TRBJ2-3; D possibly corresponds to TRBD1 (6 bases). V was trimmed by 7 bases and J by 1 base, leaving 12 bases between them. The V gene's germline CDR1 is MNHNS and CDR2 SASEGT. CDR3 length: 14 residues. The CDR3 DNA sequence: TGTGCCAGCACAAAGACAGGACGCACAGATACGCAGTATTTT. Its translation is CASTKTGRTDTQYF.

This clonotype was observed many times. J is TRBJ2-6 and V is TRBV6-2 or TRBV6-3; weak D call: TRBD2 (6 bases). With 2 bases removed from V and 2 bases from J, the gap between germline ends came to 10 bases. The CDR3 loop spans 16 amino acids. Germline V gene sequence: CDR1 MNHEY, CDR2 SVGEGT. The CDR3: CASSYGVAAGANVLTF. In DNA form, the CDR3 reads TGTGCCAGCAGTTACGGAGTAGCGGCTGGGGCCAACGTCCTGACTTTC.

This clonotype has a handful of counts. The rearrangement links TRBV5-6 to TRBJ2-3, with 7 bases aligning to TRBD1. After removal of 1 base from V and 2 bases from J, the junction contained 4 bases not matched to a gene. Per germline, CDR1 SGHDT and CDR2 YYEEEE. This CDR3 has 15 amino acids. Written as DNA, the CDR3 is TGTGCCAGCAGCTTGAACAGGGGATACACAGATACGCAGTATTTT. It is translated as CASSLNRGYTDTQYF.

This clonotype was recorded many times. The V and J genes are TRBV28 and TRBJ2-2; 8 bases agree with TRBD2. V lost 2 bases, J lost 11 bases, and 13 bases stayed unmatched. This CDR3 spans 16 amino acids. Germline lookup yields CDR1 MDHEN and CDR2 SYDVKM. The CDR3 region is CASSLRGVREGGELFF. CDR3 sequence (DNA): TGTGCCAGCAGTTTAAGGGGCGTACGGGAGGGAGGAGAGCTGTTTTTT.

There are many counts of this clonotype. This rearrangement joins TRBV28 to TRBJ2-2, with D perhaps assigned TRBD1 or TRBD2 (5 bases each). Trimming stripped 8 bases from V and 7 bases from J, with 17 bases between. This CDR3 is built from 14 residues. In germline, CDR1 is MDHEN, CDR2 SYDVKM. The CDR3 nucleotides are TGTGCCAGCTCATGGCAGGGAGACGACGGGGAGCTGTTTTTT. Encoded protein: CASSWQGDDGELFF.